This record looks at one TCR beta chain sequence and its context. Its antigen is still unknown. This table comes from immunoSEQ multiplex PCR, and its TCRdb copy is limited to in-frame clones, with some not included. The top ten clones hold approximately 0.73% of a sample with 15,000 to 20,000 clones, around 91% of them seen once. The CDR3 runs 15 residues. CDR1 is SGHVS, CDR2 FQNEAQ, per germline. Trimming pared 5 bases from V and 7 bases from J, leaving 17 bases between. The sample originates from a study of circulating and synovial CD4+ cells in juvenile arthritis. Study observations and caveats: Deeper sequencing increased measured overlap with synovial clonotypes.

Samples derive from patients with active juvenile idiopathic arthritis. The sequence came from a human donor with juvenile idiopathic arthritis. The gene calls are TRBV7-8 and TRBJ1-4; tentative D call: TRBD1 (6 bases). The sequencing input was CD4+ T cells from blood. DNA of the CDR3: TGTGCCAGCAGCCCCTCAGGGGCACGAGCTGAAAAACTGTTTTTT. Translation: CASSPSGARAEKLFF.